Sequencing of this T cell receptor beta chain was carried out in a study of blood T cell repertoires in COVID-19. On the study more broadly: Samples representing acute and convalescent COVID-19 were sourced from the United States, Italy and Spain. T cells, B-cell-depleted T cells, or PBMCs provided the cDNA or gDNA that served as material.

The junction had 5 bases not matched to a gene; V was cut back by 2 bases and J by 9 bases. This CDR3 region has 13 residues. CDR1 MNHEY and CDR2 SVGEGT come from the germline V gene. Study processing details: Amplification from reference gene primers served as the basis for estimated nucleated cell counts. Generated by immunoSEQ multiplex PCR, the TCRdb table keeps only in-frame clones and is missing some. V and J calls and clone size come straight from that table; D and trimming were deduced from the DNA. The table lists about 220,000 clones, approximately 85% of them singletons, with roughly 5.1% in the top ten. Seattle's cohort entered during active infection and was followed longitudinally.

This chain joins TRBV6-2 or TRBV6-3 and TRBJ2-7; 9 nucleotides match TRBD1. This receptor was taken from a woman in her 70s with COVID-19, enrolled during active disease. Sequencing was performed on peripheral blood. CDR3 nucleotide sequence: TGTGCCAGCAGTTACGGCGGACAGGGGTCGCAGTACTTC. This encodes CASSYGGQGSQYF.